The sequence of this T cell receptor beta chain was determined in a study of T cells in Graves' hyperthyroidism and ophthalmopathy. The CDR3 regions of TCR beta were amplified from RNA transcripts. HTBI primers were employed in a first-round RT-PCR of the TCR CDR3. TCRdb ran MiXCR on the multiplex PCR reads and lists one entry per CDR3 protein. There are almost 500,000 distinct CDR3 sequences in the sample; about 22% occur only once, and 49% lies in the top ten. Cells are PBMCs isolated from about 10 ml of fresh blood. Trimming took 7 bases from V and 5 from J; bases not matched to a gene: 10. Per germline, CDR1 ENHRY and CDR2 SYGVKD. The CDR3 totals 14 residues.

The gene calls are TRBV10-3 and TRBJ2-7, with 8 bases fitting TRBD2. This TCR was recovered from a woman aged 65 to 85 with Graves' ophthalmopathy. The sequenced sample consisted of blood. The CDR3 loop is CAITQSGSGDEQYF. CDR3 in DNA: TGTGCCATCACTCAAAGCGGGAGCGGGGACGAGCAGTACTTC.